The clone carrying this TCR beta chain turned up a few times. The PCR had 60 Vbeta and 13 Jbeta primers. The data were produced by immunoSEQ multiplex PCR, yet TCRdb's version contains in-frame clones alone and is incomplete. The sample includes about 130,000 clones, 66% of them seen just once. This specimen comes from a study of cytomegalovirus exposure and HLA in healthy donors. The germline CDR1 and CDR2 sequences are SGDLS and YYNGEE. Unmatched junction bases numbered 6, after V lost 4 bases and J lost 5 bases. The CDR3 is made up of 14 amino acids. V is TRBV9 and J is TRBJ2-7; 10 bases match TRBD1. The sequencing sample was made of PBMCs. The TCR was taken from a human donor in good health. CDR3 loop: CASSPGQGGDEQYF. DNA of the CDR3: TGTGCCAGCAGCCCAGGACAGGGGGGCGACGAGCAGTACTTC.